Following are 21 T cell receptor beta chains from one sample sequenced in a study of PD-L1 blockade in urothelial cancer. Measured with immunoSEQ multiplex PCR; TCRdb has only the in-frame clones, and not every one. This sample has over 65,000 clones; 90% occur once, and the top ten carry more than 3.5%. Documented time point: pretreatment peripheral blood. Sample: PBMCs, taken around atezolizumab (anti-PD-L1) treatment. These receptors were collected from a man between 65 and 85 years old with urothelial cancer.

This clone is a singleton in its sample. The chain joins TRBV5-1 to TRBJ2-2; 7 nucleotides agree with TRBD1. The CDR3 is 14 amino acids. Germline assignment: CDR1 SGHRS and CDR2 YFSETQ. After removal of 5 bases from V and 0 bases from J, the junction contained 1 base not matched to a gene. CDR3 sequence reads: CASRTGPNTGELFF. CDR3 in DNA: TGCGCCAGCAGGACAGGGCCGAACACCGGGGAGCTGTTTTTT.

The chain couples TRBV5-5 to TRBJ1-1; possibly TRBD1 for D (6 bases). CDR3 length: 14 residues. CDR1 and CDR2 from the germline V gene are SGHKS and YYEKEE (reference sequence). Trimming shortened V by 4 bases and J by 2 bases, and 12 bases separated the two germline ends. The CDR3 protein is CASSQRTANTEAFF. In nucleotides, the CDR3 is TGTGCCAGCAGCCAGAGGACAGCTAACACTGAAGCTTTCTTT.

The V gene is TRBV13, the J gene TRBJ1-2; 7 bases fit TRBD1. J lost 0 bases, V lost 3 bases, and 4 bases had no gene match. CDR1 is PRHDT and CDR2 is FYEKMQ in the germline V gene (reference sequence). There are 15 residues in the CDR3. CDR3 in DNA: TGTGCCAGCAGCTTCTATGGACAGGCTAACTATGGCTACACCTTC. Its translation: CASSFYGQANYGYTF.

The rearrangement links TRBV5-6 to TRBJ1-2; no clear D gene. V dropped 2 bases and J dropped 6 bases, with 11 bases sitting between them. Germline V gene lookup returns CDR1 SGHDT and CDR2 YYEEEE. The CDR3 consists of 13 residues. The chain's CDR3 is CASSLSWRDGYTF. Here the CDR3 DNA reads TGTGCCAGCAGCTTATCCTGGAGGGATGGCTACACCTTC.

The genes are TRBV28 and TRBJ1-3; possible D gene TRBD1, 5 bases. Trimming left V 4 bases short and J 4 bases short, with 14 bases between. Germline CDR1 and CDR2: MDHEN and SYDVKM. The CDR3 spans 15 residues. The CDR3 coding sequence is TGTGCCAGCAGTTGGGCAGGGTACCCAGGAAACACCATATATTTT. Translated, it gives CASSWAGYPGNTIYF.

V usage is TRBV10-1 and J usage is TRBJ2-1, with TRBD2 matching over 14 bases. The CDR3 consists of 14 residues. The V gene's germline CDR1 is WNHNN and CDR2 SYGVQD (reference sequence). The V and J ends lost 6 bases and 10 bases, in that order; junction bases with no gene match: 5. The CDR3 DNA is TGCGCCAGCAGCGGGACTAGCGGGAGTGTAGAGCAGTTCTTC. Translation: CASSGTSGSVEQFF.

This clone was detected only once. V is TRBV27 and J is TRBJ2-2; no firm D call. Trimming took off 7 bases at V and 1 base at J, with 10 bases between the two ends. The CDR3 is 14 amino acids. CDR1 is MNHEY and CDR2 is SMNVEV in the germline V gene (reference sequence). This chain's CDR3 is CASTVSENTGELFF. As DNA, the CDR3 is TGTGCCAGCACAGTGTCAGAGAACACCGGGGAGCTGTTTTTT.

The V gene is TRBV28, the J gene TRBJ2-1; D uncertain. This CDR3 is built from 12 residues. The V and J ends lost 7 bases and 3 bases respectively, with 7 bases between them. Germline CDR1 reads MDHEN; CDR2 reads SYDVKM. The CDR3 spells CASNGLYNEQFF. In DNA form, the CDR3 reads TGTGCCAGCAATGGGCTCTACAATGAGCAGTTCTTC.

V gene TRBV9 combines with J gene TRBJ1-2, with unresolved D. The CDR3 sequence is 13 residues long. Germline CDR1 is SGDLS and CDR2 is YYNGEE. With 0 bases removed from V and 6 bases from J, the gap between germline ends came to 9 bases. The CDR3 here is CASSVDGLDGYTF. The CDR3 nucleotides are TGTGCCAGCAGCGTAGATGGACTAGATGGCTACACCTTC.

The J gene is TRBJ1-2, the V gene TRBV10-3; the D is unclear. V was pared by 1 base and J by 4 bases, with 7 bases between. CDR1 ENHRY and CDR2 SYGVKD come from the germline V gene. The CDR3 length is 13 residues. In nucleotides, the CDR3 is TGTGCCATCAGTGAGTTGCGGGGCTATGGCTACACCTTC. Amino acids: CAISELRGYGYTF.

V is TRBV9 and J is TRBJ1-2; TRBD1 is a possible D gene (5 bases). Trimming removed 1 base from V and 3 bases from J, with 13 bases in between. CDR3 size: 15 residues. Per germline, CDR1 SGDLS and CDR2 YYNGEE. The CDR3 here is CASSVSEDTHYGYTF. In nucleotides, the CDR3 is TGTGCCAGCAGCGTAAGCGAGGACACCCACTATGGCTACACCTTC.

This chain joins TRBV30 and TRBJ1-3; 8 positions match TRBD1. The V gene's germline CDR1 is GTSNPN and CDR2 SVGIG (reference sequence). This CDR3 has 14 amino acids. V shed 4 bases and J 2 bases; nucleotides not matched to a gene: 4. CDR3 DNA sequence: TGTGCCTGGACCAGGACAGGGACTGGAAACACCATATATTTT. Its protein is CAWTRTGTGNTIYF.

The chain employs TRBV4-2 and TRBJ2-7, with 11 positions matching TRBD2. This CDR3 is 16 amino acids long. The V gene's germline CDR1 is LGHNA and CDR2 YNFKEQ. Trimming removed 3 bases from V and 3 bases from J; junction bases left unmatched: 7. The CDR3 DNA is TGTGCCAGCAGCCATGAACTAGCGGGAGCGGTCTACGAGCAGTACTTC. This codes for CASSHELAGAVYEQYF.

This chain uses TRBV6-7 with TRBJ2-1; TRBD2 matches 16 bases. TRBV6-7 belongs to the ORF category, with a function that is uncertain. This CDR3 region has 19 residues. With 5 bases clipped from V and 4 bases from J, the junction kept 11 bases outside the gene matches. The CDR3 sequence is CASSLEGLAGGPGYNEQFF. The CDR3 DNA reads TGTGCCAGCAGTCTCGAGGGACTAGCGGGAGGGCCGGGGTACAATGAGCAGTTCTTC.

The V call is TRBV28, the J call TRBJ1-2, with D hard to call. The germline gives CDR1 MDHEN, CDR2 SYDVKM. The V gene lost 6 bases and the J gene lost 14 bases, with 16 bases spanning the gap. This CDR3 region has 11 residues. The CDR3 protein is CASRSRVLVTF. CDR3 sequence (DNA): TGTGCCAGCAGATCGAGGGTTTTAGTTACCTTC.

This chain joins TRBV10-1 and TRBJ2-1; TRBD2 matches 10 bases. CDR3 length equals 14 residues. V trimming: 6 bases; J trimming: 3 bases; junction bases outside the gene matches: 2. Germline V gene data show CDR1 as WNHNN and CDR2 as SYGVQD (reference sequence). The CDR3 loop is CASSTSGDYNEQFF. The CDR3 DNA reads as TGCGCCAGCAGCACTAGCGGGGACTACAATGAGCAGTTCTTC.

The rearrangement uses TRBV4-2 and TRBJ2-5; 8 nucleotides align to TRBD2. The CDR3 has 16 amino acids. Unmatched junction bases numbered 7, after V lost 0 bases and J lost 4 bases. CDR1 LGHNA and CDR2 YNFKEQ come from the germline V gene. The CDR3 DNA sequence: TGTGCCAGCAGCCAAGACCCAGCGGGAGTCGGAGAGACCCAGTACTTC. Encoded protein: CASSQDPAGVGETQYF.

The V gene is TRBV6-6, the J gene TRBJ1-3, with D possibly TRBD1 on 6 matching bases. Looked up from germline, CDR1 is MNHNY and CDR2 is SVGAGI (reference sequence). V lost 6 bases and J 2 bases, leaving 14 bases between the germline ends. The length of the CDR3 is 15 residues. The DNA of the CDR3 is TGTGCCAGCAGATCTCACAGGGTTGCTGGAAACACCATATATTTT. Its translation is CASRSHRVAGNTIYF.

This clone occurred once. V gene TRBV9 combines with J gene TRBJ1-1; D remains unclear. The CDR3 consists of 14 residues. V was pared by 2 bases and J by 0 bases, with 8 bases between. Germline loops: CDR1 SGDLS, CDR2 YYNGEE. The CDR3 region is CASSVIDLNTEAFF. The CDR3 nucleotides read TGTGCCAGCAGCGTCATAGACTTGAACACTGAAGCTTTCTTT. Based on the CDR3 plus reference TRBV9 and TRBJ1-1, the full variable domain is DSGVTQTPKHLITATGQRVTLRCSPRSGDLSVYWYQQSLDQGLQFLIQYYNGEERAKGNILERFSAQQFPDLHSELNLSSLELGDSALYFCASSVIDLNTEAFFGQGTRLTVV.

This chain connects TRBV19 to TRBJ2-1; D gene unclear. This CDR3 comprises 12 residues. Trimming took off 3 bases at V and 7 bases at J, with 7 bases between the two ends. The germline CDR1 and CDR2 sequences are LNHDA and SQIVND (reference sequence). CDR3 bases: TGTGCCAGTAGTATCCCTAGGAATGAGCAGTTCTTC. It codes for CASSIPRNEQFF.

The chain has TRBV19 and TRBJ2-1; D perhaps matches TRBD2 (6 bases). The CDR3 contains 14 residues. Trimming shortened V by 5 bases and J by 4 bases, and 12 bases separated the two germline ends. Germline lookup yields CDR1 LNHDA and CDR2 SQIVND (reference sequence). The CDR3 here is CASSSGGAYNEQFF. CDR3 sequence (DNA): TGTGCCAGTAGTTCTGGCGGGGCGTACAATGAGCAGTTCTTC.